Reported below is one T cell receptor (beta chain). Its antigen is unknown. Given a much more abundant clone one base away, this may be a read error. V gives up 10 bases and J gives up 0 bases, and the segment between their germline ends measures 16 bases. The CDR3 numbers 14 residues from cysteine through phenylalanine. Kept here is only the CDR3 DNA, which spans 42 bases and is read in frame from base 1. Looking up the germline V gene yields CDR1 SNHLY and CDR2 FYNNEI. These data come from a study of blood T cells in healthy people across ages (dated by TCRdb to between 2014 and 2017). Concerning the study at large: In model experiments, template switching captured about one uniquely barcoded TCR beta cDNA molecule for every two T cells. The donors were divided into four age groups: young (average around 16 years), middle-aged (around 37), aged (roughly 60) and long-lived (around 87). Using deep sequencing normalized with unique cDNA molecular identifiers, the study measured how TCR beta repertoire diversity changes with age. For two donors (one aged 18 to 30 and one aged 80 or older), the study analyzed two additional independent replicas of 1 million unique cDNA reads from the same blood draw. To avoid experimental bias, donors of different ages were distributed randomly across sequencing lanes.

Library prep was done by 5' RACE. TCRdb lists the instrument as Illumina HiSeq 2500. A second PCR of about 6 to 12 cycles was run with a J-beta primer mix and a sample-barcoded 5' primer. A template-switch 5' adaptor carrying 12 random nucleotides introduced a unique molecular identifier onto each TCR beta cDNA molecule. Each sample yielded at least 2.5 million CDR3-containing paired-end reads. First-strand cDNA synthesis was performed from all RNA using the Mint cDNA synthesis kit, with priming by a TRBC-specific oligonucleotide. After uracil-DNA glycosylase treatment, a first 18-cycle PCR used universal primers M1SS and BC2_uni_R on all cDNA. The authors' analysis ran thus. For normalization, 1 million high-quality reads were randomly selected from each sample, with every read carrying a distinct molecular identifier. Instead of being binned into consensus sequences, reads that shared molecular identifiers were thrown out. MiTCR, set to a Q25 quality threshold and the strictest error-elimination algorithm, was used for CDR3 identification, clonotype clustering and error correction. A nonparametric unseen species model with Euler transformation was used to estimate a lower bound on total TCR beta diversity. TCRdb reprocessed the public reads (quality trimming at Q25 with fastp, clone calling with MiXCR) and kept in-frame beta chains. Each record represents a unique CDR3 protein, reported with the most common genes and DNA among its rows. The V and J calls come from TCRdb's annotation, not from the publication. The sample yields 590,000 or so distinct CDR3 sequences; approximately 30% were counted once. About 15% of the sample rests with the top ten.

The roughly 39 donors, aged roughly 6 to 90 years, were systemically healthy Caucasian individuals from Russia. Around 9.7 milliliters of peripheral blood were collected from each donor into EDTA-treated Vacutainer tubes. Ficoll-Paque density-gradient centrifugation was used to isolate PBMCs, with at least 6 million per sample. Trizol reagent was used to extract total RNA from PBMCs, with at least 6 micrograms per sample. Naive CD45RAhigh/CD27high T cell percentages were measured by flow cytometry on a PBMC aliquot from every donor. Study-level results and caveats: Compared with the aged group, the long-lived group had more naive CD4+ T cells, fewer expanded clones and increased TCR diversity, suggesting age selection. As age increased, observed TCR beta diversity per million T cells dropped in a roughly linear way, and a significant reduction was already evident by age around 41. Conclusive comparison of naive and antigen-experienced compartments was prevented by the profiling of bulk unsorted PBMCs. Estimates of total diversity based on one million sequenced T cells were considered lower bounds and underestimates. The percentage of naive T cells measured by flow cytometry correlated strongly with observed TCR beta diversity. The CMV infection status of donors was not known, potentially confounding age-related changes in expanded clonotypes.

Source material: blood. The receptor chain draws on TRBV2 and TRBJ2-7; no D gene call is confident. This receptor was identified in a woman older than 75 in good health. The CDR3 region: CATRPIGRSYEQYF. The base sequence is TGTGCCACCAGACCCATAGGTCGCTCCTACGAGCAGTACTTC.